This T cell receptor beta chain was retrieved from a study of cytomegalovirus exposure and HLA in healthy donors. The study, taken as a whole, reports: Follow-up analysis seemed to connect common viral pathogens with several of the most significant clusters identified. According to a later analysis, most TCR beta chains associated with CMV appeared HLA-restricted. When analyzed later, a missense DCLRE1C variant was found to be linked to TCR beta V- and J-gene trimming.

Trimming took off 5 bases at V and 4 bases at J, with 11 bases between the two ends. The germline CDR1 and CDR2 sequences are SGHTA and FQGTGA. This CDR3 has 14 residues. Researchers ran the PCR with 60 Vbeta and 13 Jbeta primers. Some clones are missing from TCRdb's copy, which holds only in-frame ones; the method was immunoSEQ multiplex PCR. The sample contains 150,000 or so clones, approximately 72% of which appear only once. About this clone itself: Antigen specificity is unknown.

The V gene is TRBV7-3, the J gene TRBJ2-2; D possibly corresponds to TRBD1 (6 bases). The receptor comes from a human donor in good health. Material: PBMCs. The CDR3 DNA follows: TGTGCCAGCAGCCGGACAGTTGGCACCGGGGAGCTGTTTTTT. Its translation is CASSRTVGTGELFF. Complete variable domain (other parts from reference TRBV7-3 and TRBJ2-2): GAGVSQTPSNKVTEKGKYVELRCDPISGHTALYWYRQSLGQGPEFLIYFQGTGAADDSGLPNDRFFAVRPEGSVSTLKIQRTERGDSAVYLCASSRTVGTGELFFGEGSRLTVL.